This TCR beta chain was recovered during a study of human T cells and chemical hapten exposure. The time point is: patch test 2, 6 weeks after DPC sensitization. Noted treatment: therapeutic diphenylcyclopropenone sensitization with weekly scalp DPC. Ahead of each patch test application, blood was drawn. From the RACE reads, TCRdb called clonotypes with MiXCR, one entry per CDR3 protein. Among tens of thousands of distinct CDR3 sequences listed, about 9% were seen once. The CDR3 loop spans 14 amino acids. The V end lost 8 bases, the J end lost 1 base, and 14 bases lay between the germline ends. Germline V gives CDR1 MNHEY, CDR2 SMNVEV (reference sequence).

Sequenced here: whole blood, sampled in connection with sensitization to the hapten diphenylcyclopropenone (DPC). The sequence was obtained from a woman aged 45-65 years with alopecia areata. Some clones in this sample may be carry-over from other donors' samples. The J gene is TRBJ2-5, the V gene TRBV27; no reliable D call. In DNA, the CDR3 is TGTGCCAGCGCCACTCAAGGTCCCCAAGAGACCCAGTACTTC. Translated: CASATQGPQETQYF.